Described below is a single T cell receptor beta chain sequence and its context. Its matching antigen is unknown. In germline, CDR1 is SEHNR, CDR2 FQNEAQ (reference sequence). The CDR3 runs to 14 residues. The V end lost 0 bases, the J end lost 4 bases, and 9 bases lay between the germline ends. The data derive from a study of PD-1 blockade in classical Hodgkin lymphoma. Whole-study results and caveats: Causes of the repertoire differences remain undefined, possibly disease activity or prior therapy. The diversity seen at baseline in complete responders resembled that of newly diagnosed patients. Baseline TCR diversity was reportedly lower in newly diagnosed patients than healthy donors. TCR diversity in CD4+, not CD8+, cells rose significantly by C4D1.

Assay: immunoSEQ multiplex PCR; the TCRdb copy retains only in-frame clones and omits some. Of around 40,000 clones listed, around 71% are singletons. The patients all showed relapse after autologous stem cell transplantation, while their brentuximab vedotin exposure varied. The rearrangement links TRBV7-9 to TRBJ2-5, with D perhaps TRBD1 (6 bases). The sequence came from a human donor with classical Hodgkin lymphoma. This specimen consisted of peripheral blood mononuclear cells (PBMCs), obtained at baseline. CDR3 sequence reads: CASSLARGGETQYF. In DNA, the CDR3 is TGTGCCAGCAGCTTAGCGCGAGGGGGAGAGACCCAGTACTTC.